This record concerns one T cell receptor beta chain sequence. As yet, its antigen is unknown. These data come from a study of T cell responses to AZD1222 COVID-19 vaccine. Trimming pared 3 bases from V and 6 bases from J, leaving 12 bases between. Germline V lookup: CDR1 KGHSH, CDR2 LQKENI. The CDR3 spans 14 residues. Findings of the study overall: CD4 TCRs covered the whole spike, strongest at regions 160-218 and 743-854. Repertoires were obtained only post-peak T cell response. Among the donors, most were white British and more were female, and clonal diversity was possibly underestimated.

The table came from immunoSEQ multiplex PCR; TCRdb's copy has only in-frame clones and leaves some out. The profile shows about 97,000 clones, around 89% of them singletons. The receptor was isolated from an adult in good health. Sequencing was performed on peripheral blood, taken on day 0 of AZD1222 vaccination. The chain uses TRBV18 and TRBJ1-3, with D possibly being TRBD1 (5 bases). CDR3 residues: CASSPAGGANTIYF. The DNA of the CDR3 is TGTGCCAGCTCACCTGCTGGGGGTGCAAACACCATATATTTT. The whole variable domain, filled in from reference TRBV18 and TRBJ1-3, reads NAGVMQNPRHLVRRRGQEARLRCSPMKGHSHVYWYRQLPEEGLKFMVYLQKENIIDESGMPKERFSAEFPKEGPSILRIQQVVRGDSAAYFCASSPAGGANTIYFGEGSWLTVV.